This passage covers 2 T cell receptor beta chains from one sample sequenced in a study of CD8 T cells in ankylosing spondylitis. The study's findings and limits: Fewer than ten highly homologous variants made up a TCR beta motif that seemed to typify ankylosing spondylitis blood.

TCRdb used MiXCR to reprocess the 5' RACE reads, holding one entry per CDR3 protein. The table shows hundreds of thousands of distinct CDR3 sequences, with approximately 12% occurring only once. Antigens for these TCRs are unknown. The source material was blood, either unsorted or a sorted T cell fraction (not recorded which). These receptor sequences come from a male donor with ankylosing spondylitis.

This clonotype was recorded a few times. The rearrangement joins TRBV12-3 or TRBV12-4 to TRBJ2-2; D uncertain. Trimming left V 1 base short and J 6 bases short, with 9 bases between. CDR3 size: 14 residues. The CDR3 loop is CASSLEGFPGELFF. CDR3 nucleotide sequence: TGTGCCAGCAGTTTAGAAGGGTTTCCCGGGGAGCTGTTTTTT.

This clonotype showed up just a few times. The rearrangement uses TRBV28 and TRBJ1-1; no clear D gene. This CDR3 spans 13 amino acids. Germline lookup yields CDR1 MDHEN and CDR2 SYDVKM. Trimming cost V 5 bases and J 6 bases, with 13 bases left between them. CDR3 amino acids: CASSTIIGPEAFF. The CDR3 DNA is TGTGCCAGCAGTACCATAATTGGCCCTGAAGCTTTCTTT.